Reported below is one T cell receptor beta chain. Its antigen is undetermined. Germline assignment: CDR1 SGHRS and CDR2 YFSETQ. This CDR3 is 11 amino acids long. V lost 4 bases and J 6 bases, leaving 7 bases between the germline ends. Both 60 Vbeta primers and 13 Jbeta primers went into the PCR. Profiled with immunoSEQ multiplex PCR; TCRdb holds only in-frame clones, not every one. Of about 140,000 clones in the sample, roughly 81% were seen once. The data derive from a study of cytomegalovirus exposure and HLA in healthy donors. The study, taken as a whole, reports: Reports indicated that the classifier achieved high specificity and sensitivity in diagnosing cytomegalovirus status.

The receptor was isolated from a female donor in good health and CMV-seronegative. Sequencing used PBMCs. This sequence joins TRBV5-1 and TRBJ1-1, with D uncertain. CDR3 bases: TGCGCCAGCAGCGGCGGGGCTGAAGCTTTCTTT. Amino acids: CASSGGAEAFF.